This T cell receptor (beta chain) is drawn from a study of T cell repertoires in cytomegalovirus infection. Study at large: Used in the study were CMV epitopes, some recently identified and HLA-C-restricted, others well-studied and HLA-B-restricted. Regarding the study as a whole: There were carriers of CMV plus the relevant HLA, and cumulative public TCR beta family frequency identified them.

For this clonotype: Its target is not known.

Each CDR3 protein gets one entry after TCRdb re-called the reads with MiXCR. The repertoire holds some 940,000 distinct CDR3 sequences, with 25% to 40% as singletons. The CDR3 totals 14 residues. V lost 5 bases, J lost 2 bases, and 10 bases lay in between. Looked up from germline, CDR1 is SEHNR and CDR2 is FQNEAQ (reference sequence). The chain joins TRBV7-9 to TRBJ2-4, with D perhaps matching TRBD1 or TRBD2 (5 bases each). Sample: cultured CD8+ T cells from PBMCs, taken from culture after CMV antigen stimulation. The source of this sequence is a human donor in good health (CMV status not recorded). Some clones in this sample may be carry-over from other donors' samples. The DNA for the CDR3 is TGTGCCAGCAGCCCCGGGGCATCCAAAAACATTCAGTACTTC. It specifies CASSPGASKNIQYF.